Following are 11 T cell receptor beta chains from one sample sequenced in a study of glioma-infiltrating T cells after dendritic cell vaccination. The assay was immunoSEQ multiplex PCR, and TCRdb's table has in-frame clones only and misses some. Of tens of thousands of clones in the sample, approximately 80% were seen once. This specimen consisted of blood, obtained before dendritic cell vaccination. The receptor set was obtained from a human donor with glioblastoma.

The rearrangement joins TRBV5-4 to TRBJ2-1; 8 positions match TRBD1. The CDR3 is 15 amino acids. Germline CDR1 reads SGHNT; CDR2 reads YYREEE (reference sequence). The J segment lost 5 bases and the V segment lost 5 bases, leaving 9 bases of the junction unmatched. The CDR3 nucleotides are TGTGCCAGCAGTCCTCGTCACAGGGGGGACAATGAGCAGTTCTTC. Protein product: CASSPRHRGDNEQFF.

This chain links TRBV10-3 with TRBJ1-4; weak D call: TRBD1 (6 bases). The CDR3 is 14 residues long. Germline V gene lookup returns CDR1 ENHRY and CDR2 SYGVKD. Deletions cut 4 bases from V and 0 bases from J, with 6 bases between. The DNA of the CDR3 is TGTGCCATCAGTGGGACAGCAACTAATGAAAAACTGTTTTTT. Translating it yields CAISGTATNEKLFF.

The chain joins TRBV6-1 to TRBJ1-4; 9 bases are shared with TRBD1. The CDR3 spans 15 residues. The ends lost 3 bases at V and 4 bases at J; junction bases unmatched: 3. Looked up from germline, CDR1 is MNHNS and CDR2 is SASEGT. CDR3 coding DNA: TGTGCCAGCAGTGACCTGACAGGGGGTAATGAAAAACTGTTTTTT. Encoded protein: CASSDLTGGNEKLFF.

This chain links TRBV5-1 with TRBJ2-5, with 9 positions matching TRBD1. The junction had 13 bases not matched to a gene; V was cut back by 5 bases and J by 5 bases. The germline gives CDR1 SGHRS, CDR2 YFSETQ. This CDR3 is built from 16 residues. The CDR3 nucleotides are TGCGCCAGCAGGTCGCAGCCGGGACAGGGATACGAGACCCAGTACTTC. Its protein product is CASRSQPGQGYETQYF.

This clone was observed a few times. The CDR3 bases are TGTGCCAGCAGCTTAGCACCAGGGGGCTATGGCTACACCTTC. Protein: CASSLAPGGYGYTF. The V gene is TRBV7-9, the J gene TRBJ1-2, with 7 bases matching TRBD1. The length of the CDR3 is 14 residues. The junction had 2 bases not matched to a gene; V was cut back by 0 bases and J by 4 bases. Per the germline V gene, CDR1 is SEHNR and CDR2 is FQNEAQ (reference sequence). Full variable domain (outside the CDR3, taken from reference TRBV7-9 and TRBJ1-2): DTGVSQNPRHKITKRGQNVTFRCDPISEHNRLYWYRQTLGQGPEFLTYFQNEAQLEKSRLLSDRFSAERPKGSFSTLEIQRTEQGDSAMYLCASSLAPGGYGYTFGSGTRLTVV.

The chain is built from TRBV2 and TRBJ2-3, with D possibly TRBD2 on 5 matching bases. Germline-derived CDR1 and CDR2 are SNHLY and FYNNEI. The CDR3 has 14 amino acids. Between the trimmed V and J ends, which lost 5 bases and 5 bases, there was a span of 14 bases. The CDR3 is CASSRNPGGDTQYF. In nucleotides, the CDR3 is TGTGCCAGCAGTCGCAACCCCGGAGGAGATACGCAGTATTTT.

The chain is built from TRBV11-3 and TRBJ2-7; D is undetermined. Germline CDR1 and CDR2: SGHNT and YENEEA. This CDR3 is built from 12 residues. Trimming pared 0 bases from V and 3 bases from J, leaving 3 bases between. DNA of the CDR3: TGTGCCAGCAGCTTAGATCGCTACGAGCAGTACTTC. Translating gives CASSLDRYEQYF. Complete variable domain (other parts from reference TRBV11-3 and TRBJ2-7): EAGVVQSPRYKIIEKKQPVAFWCNPISGHNTLYWYLQNLGQGPELLIRYENEEAVDDSQLPKDRFSAERLKGVDSTLKIQPAELGDSAVYLCASSLDRYEQYFGPGTRLTVT.

This clone was detected only a few times. The chain links TRBV7-9 to TRBJ2-3; the D is unclear. This CDR3 is 13 amino acids long. V was shortened by 3 bases and J by 4 bases, with 8 bases between the two germline ends. Germline V gene data show CDR1 as SEHNR and CDR2 as FQNEAQ (reference sequence). CDR3 sequence: CASSLGPPDTQYF. The CDR3 DNA reads TGTGCCAGCAGCTTGGGCCCCCCAGATACGCAGTATTTT.

This clone was counted a few times. The chain carries TRBV7-9 and TRBJ2-7; perhaps TRBD2 as D (5 bases). V was clipped by 2 bases and J by 3 bases, with 8 bases between them. The CDR3 extends over 13 amino acids. The germline gives CDR1 SEHNR, CDR2 FQNEAQ (reference sequence). CDR3 loop: CASSLSGNYEQYF. The DNA for the CDR3 is TGTGCCAGCAGCTTATCCGGGAACTACGAGCAGTACTTC.

This sequence joins TRBV18 and TRBJ2-7; 10 bases are shared with TRBD1. Germline values: CDR1 KGHSH, CDR2 LQKENI. This CDR3 comprises 15 residues. J lost 3 bases, V lost 3 bases, and 5 bases had no gene match. The CDR3: CASSPPGQGIYEQYF. The CDR3 region has the DNA TGTGCCAGCTCACCCCCGGGACAGGGGATCTACGAGCAGTACTTC.

V and J are TRBV6-5 and TRBJ2-7, with TRBD2 matching over 7 bases. The trim removed 6 bases at V and 4 bases at J, leaving 9 bases unmatched. CDR3 length: 14 residues. Germline V gives CDR1 MNHEY, CDR2 SVGAGI. As DNA, the CDR3 is TGTGCCAGCAGGCTCGGGACTACCTCTTACGAGCAGTACTTC. Amino acids: CASRLGTTSYEQYF.